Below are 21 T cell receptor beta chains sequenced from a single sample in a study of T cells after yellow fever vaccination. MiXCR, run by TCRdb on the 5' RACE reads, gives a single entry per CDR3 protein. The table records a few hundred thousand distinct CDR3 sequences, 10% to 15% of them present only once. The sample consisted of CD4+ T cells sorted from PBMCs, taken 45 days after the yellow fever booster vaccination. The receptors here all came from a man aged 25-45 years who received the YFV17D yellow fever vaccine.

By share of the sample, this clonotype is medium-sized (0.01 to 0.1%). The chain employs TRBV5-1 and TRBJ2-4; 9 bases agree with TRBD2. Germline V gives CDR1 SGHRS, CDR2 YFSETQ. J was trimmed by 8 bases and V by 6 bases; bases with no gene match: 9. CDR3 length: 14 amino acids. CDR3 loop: CASKGSGRRDIQYF. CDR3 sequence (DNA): TGCGCCAGCAAGGGTAGCGGGAGACGGGACATTCAGTACTTC.

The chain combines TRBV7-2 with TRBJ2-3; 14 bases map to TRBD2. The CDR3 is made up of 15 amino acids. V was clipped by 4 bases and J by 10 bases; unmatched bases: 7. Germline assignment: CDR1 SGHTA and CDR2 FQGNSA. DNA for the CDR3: TGTGCCAGCAGCTGGACTAGCGGGAGGACCCCATCGCAGTATTTT. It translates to CASSWTSGRTPSQYF.

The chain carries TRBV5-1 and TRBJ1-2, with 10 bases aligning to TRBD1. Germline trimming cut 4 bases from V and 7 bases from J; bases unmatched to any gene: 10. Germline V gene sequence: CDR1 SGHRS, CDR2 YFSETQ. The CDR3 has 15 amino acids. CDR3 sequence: CASSQPGTGAVGYTF. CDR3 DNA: TGCGCCAGCAGCCAACCTGGGACAGGGGCGGTTGGCTACACCTTC.

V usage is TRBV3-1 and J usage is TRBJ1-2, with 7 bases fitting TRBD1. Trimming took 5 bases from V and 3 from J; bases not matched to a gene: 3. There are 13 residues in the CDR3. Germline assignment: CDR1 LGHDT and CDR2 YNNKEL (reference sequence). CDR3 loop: CASSTGTDYGYTF. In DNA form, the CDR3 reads TGTGCCAGCAGCACCGGGACAGACTATGGCTACACCTTC.

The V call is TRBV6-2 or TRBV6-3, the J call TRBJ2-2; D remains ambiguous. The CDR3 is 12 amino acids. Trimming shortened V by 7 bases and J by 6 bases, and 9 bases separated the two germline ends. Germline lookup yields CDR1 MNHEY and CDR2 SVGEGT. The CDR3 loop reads CASMESPGELFF. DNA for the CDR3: TGTGCCAGCATGGAAAGTCCCGGGGAGCTGTTTTTT.

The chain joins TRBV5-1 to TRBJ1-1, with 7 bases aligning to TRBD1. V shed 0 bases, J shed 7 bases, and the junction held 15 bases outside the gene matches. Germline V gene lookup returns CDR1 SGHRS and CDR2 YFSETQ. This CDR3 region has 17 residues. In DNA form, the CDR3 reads TGCGCCAGCAGCTTGGCCAGGGGGGGACGGCGCGCAAGTGAAGCTTTCTTT. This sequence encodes CASSLARGGRRASEAFF. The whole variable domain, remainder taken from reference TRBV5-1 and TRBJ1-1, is KAGVTQTPRYLIKTRGQQVTLSCSPISGHRSVSWYQQTPGQGLQFLFEYFSETQRNKGNFPGRFSGRQFSNSRSEMNVSTLELGDSALYLCASSLARGGRRASEAFFGQGTRLTVV.

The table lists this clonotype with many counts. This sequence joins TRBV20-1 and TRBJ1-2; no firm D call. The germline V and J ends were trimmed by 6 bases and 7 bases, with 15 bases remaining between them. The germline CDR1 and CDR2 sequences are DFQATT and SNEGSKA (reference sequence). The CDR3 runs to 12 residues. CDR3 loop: CSAPGGFGGYTF. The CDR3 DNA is TGCAGTGCCCCAGGAGGGTTTGGTGGCTACACCTTC.

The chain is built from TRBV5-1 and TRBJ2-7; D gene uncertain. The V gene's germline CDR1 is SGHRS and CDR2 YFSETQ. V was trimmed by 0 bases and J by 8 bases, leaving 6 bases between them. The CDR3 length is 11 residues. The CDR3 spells CASSLDGKQYF. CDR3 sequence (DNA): TGCGCCAGCAGCTTGGATGGGAAGCAGTACTTC.

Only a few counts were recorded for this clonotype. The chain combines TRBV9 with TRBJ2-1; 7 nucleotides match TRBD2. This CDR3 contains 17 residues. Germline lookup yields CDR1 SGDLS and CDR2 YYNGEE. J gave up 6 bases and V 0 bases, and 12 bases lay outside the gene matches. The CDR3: CASSVGGRTGLGNEQFF. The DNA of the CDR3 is TGTGCCAGCAGCGTAGGCGGGAGAACGGGGTTGGGCAATGAGCAGTTCTTC.

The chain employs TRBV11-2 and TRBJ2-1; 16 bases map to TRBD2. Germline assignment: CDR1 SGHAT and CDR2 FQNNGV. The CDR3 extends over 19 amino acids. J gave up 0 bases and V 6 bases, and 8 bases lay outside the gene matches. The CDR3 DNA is TGTGCCAGCAGGCTCGCCGGGACTAGCGGGAGGGCCTCCTACAATGAGCAGTTCTTC. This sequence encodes CASRLAGTSGRASYNEQFF.

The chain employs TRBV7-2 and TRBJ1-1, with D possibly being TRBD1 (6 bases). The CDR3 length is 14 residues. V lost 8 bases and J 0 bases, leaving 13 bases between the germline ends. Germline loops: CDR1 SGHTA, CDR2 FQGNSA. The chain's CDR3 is CASQQGPLNTEAFF. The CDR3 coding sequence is TGTGCCAGCCAACAGGGACCGCTGAACACTGAAGCTTTCTTT.

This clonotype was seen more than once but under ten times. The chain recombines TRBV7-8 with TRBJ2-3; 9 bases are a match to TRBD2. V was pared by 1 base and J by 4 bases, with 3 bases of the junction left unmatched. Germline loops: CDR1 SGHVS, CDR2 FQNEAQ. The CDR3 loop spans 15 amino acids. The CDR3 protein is CASSLVAGVADTQYF. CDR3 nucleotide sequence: TGTGCCAGCAGCTTAGTAGCGGGAGTCGCAGATACGCAGTATTTT.

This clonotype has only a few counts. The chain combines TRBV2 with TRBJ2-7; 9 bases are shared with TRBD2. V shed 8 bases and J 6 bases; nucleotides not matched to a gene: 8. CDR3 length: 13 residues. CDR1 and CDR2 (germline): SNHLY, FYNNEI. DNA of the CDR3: TGTGCCAGCGAGCGAGGGCGGGGGGGCGAGCAGTACTTC. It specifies CASERGRGGEQYF.

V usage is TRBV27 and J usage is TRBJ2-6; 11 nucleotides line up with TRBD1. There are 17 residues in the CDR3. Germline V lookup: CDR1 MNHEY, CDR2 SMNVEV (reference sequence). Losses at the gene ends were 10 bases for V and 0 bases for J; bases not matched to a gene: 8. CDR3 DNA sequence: TGTGCCACCAGCACCGGGACAGGGGGCTCTGGGGCCAACGTCCTGACTTTC. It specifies CATSTGTGGSGANVLTF.

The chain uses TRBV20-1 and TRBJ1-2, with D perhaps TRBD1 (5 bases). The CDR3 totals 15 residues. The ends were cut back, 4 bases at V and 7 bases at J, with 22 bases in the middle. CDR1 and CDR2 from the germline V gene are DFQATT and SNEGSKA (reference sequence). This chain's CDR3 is CSANNRDGTWGGYTF. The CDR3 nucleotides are TGCAGTGCTAACAACCGGGACGGGACCTGGGGTGGCTACACCTTC.

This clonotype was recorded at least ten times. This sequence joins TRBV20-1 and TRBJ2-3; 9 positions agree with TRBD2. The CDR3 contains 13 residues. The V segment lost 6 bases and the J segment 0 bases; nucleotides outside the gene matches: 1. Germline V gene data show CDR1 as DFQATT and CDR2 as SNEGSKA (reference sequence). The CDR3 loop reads CSATSGSTDTQYF. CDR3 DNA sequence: TGCAGTGCAACTAGCGGGAGCACAGATACGCAGTATTTT.

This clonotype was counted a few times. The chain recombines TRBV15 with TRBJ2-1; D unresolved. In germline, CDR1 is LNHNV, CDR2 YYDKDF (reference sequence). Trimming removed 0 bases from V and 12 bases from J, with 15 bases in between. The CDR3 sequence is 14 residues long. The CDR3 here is CATSRDRGTPRQFF. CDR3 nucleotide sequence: TGTGCCACCAGCAGAGATCGCGGTACCCCAAGGCAGTTCTTC.

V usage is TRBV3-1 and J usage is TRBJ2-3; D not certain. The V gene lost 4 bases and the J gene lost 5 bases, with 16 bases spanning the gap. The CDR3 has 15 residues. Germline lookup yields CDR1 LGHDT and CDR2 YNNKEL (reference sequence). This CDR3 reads CASSPLVGPKDTQYF. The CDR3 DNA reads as TGTGCCAGCAGCCCACTGGTCGGGCCGAAAGATACGCAGTATTTT.

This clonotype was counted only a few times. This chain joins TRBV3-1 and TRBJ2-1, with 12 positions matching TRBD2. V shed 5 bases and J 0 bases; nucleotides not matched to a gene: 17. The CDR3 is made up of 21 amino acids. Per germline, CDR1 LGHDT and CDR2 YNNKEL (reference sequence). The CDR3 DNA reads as TGTGCCAGCAGCTCCCTTCCGGGACTAGCGGGCCCTAAGAGCTCCTACAATGAGCAGTTCTTC. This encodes CASSSLPGLAGPKSSYNEQFF.

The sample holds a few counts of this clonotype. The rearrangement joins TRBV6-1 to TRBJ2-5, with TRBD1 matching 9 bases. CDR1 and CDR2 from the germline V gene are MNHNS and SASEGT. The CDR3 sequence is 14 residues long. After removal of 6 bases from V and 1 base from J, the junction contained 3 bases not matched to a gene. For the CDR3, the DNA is TGTGCCAGCAGACGGGACAGGGTCCAAGAGACCCAGTACTTC. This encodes CASRRDRVQETQYF.

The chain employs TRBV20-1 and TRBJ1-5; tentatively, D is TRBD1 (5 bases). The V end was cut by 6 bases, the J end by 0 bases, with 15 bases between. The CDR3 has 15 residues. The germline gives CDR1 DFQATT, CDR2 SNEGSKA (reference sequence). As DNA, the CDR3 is TGCAGTGCACCCCAGGGTACGGATAGCAATCAGCCCCAGCATTTT. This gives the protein CSAPQGTDSNQPQHF.